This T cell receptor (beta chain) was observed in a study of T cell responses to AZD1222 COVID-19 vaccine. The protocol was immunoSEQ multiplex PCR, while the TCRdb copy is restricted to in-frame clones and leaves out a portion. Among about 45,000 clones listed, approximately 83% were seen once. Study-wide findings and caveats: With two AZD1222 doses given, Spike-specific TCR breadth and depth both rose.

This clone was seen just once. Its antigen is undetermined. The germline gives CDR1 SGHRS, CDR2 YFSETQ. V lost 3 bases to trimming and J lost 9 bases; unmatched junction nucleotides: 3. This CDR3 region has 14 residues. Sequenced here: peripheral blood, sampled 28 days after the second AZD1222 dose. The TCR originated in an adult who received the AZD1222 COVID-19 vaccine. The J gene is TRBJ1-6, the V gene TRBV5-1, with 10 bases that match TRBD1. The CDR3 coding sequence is TGCGCCAGCAGCTCCCGGGACAGGGGTTCACCCCTCCACTTT. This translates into CASSSRDRGSPLHF. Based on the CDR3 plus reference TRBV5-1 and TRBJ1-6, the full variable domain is KAGVTQTPRYLIKTRGQQVTLSCSPISGHRSVSWYQQTPGQGLQFLFEYFSETQRNKGNFPGRFSGRQFSNSRSEMNVSTLELGDSALYLCASSSRDRGSPLHFGNGTRLTVT.